This T cell receptor beta chain was identified in a study of cytomegalovirus exposure and HLA in healthy donors. Across the study: Approximately 170 million T cells yielded approximately 110 million unique TCR beta sequences in earlier analysis.

With 60 Vbeta and 13 Jbeta primers, the PCR was carried out. Sequencing used immunoSEQ multiplex PCR; TCRdb keeps in-frame clones, though not all of them. The sample shows roughly 220,000 clones, under 70% of them seen only once. This CDR3 region has 15 residues. Germline-derived CDR1 and CDR2 are SGHRS and YFSETQ. Trimming stripped 3 bases from V and 3 bases from J, with 16 bases between. Sequenced material: PBMCs. The sequence derives from a man aged 35 to 55 in good health and CMV-seropositive. This chain links TRBV5-1 with TRBJ2-7; D is perhaps TRBD2 (7 bases). The CDR3: CASSSPIGGGYEQYF. The CDR3 region has the DNA TGCGCCAGCAGCTCGCCGATAGGGGGGGGCTACGAGCAGTACTTC.